A selection of T cell receptor beta chains follows, all from one sample in a study of T cells in Graves' hyperthyroidism and ophthalmopathy. TCRdb independently ran MiXCR on the multiplex PCR reads; one entry per CDR3 protein. Found here are around 190,000 distinct CDR3 sequences, less than 20% of them singletons; the top ten hold about 50%. The source material was blood. These receptors all stem from a woman in her 50s with Graves' hyperthyroidism. Both conserved end residues are part of each CDR3. D genes are given only for firm matches. Not every row has a clone size; where given, it reads once, few, many or a size class.

j_gene,abundance,d_gene,v_gene,CDR3nt,CDR3aa
TRBJ2-3,many,NA,TRBV9,TGTGCCAGCAGCGCGGGGGCGCAGGGGGTAGATACGCAGTATTTT,CASSAGAQGVDTQYF
TRBJ2-1,many,TRBD2,TRBV3-1,TGTGCCAGCAGCCGCGGGACTAGCGGGGGCTCCTACAATGAGCAGTTCTTC,CASSRGTSGGSYNEQFF
TRBJ2-3,many,NA,TRBV28,TGTGCCAGCAGGTTCGAGGGAAGAGTGACAGATACGCAGTATTTT,CASRFEGRVTDTQYF
TRBJ1-6,few,NA,TRBV28,TGTGCCAGCAGTGAGTCCCGGGACCTCCACTTT,CASSESRDLHF
TRBJ1-5,many,NA,TRBV28,TGTGCCAGCAGTTCCCGGTTTGAGGTGTATAGCAATCAGCCCCAGCATTTT,CASSSRFEVYSNQPQHF
TRBJ1-3,NA,NA,TRBV6-6,TGTGCCAGCAGTTACTCGAGATTTTCCTCTGGAAACACCATATATTTT,CASSYSRFSSGNTIYF
TRBJ1-5,NA,NA,TRBV3-1,TGTGCCAGCAGCCTTGGGCAGGTTTCCAATCAGCCCCAGCATTTT,CASSLGQVSNQPQHF
TRBJ2-6,many,TRBD1,TRBV2,TGTGCCAGCAGTGAGGGGACAGGGATTGGGGCCAACGTCCTGACTTTC,CASSEGTGIGANVLTF
TRBJ2-1,many,TRBD2,TRBV20-1,TGCAGTGCTAGAGTAGCGGGAGGGAGGGATGAGCAGTTCTTC,CSARVAGGRDEQFF
TRBJ2-7,many,NA,TRBV27,TGTGCCAGCAGTTTTGGGGAGTCGCCCTACGAGCAGTACTTC,CASSFGESPYEQYF
TRBJ1-6,NA,TRBD1,TRBV7-8,TGTGCCAGCGGCTTACCGGGACAGGGAGGGGGTTCACCCCTCCACTTT,CASGLPGQGGGSPLHF
TRBJ2-3,many,NA,TRBV20-1,TGCAGTGCTAGAGATTGGGGGTCCCCCACAGATACGCAGTATTTT,CSARDWGSPTDTQYF
TRBJ2-1,NA,TRBD2,TRBV6-1,TGTGCCAGCAGTGCCCCGGGACTAGGCTCCTACAATGAGCAGTTCTTC,CASSAPGLGSYNEQFF
TRBJ2-7,many,TRBD2,TRBV12-3/TRBV12-4,TGTGCCAGCAGTCCCCAGGGTAGCGGGAGCCACGAGCAGTACTTC,CASSPQGSGSHEQYF
TRBJ2-7,NA,NA,TRBV3-1,TGTGCCAGCTCGTACCGGGACGGCTACTACGAGCAGTACTTC,CASSYRDGYYEQYF